This T cell receptor (beta chain) came from a study of blood T cell repertoires in COVID-19 (dated by TCRdb to about 2020). In terms of the full investigation: Samples covering the acute and convalescent phases of COVID-19 were provided by collaborators in the United States, Italy and Spain. The dataset comprised deeply sampled blood TCRbeta repertoires from subjects exposed to, actively infected with, or recovered from COVID-19. Samples were obtained from the ongoing ImmuneRACE study (first 160 participants) and from some 1,300 subjects provided by 6 global collaborators. A de-identified subject ID, COVID-19 status, age in years and sex were almost always included in the sample metadata. The prospective study material was composed of cDNA or gDNA derived from T cells, B-cell-depleted T cells, or PBMCs. A freely available public database, intended as a resource for researchers studying the immune response to SARS-CoV-2, is where the repertoires were released. Where HLA class I and class II types were available, the types were taken from metadata supplied by the sample provider, not from assay-based typing. What the work shows at the level of the full study, not this receptor alone: The amount of clinical and demographic metadata varied by source and participant and was provided uncurated.

Sequences WNHNN (CDR1) and SYGVQD (CDR2) are obtained from the germline V gene (reference sequence). Its CDR3 holds 15 amino acids, cysteine through phenylalanine. Left in the record is the CDR3 DNA by itself, 45 bases read in frame from the first base. Relative to germline, V is 4 bases shorter and J is 2 bases shorter, with 12 bases between their ends. One collaborating source in Seattle enrolled patients during active infection and followed them longitudinally through the course of disease. Whole blood was collected in K2EDTA tubes by collaborating institutions according to the institutions' own protocols. For TCRbeta analysis, collaborators shipped samples in one of three forms: frozen whole blood, isolated PBMCs, or DNA extracted from either of those sample types. TCRbeta CDR3 regions were amplified from genomic DNA by means of the immunoSEQ Assay, a bias-controlled multiplex PCR. The authors' pipeline ran thus. Within the assay, amplification of reference gene primers was used to estimate how many nucleated cells each sample contained. To quantify the absolute abundance of each unique TCRbeta CDR3 rearrangement, sequence reads were collapsed and filtered. For each sample, productive Simpson clonality was calculated as the square root of Simpson's diversity index across productive rearrangements. TCRdb took over this immuneACCESS table, retaining in-frame rearrangements with V and J assigned. Such tables are incomplete; in checked studies, under half of the missing clones stem from an unresolved V gene, and the remainder is unexplained. V, J and clone size derive from that table, while D and trimming were established from the DNA sequence. Recorded for this sample are 160,000 or so clones; approximately 87% of them occurred a single time. 10% of the sample comes from the top ten.

This clone was counted between two and nine times. The target of this receptor is not known. Nothing much larger sits one base from this clone, and base qualities are not available. Sequencing was carried out using peripheral blood. The sequence joins TRBV10-1 to TRBJ1-5, and TRBD1 may be the D gene, going by 6 matching bases. The receptor's source is a woman aged 70-85 years with COVID-19, enrolled during active disease. The CDR3: CASSGGGWGNQPQHF. The bases are TGCGCCAGCAGTGGCGGGGGCTGGGGCAATCAGCCCCAGCATTTT.